This section outlines one TCR beta chain sequence together with its context. TCRdb reanalysed the 5' RACE reads using MiXCR and keeps one entry per CDR3 protein. In the table there are just over 30,000 distinct CDR3 sequences, around 6% of which are singletons. The sample comes from a study of neurological immune-mediated disorders. The CDR3 spans 17 residues. Germline loops: CDR1 MDHEN, CDR2 SYDVKM. V lost 3 bases to trimming and J lost 6 bases; unmatched junction nucleotides: 5. The chain employs TRBV28 and TRBJ2-1; the match to TRBD2 covers 16 bases. The receptor was isolated from a woman aged 50 to 65 in good health. Sequencing input: CD4+ T cells from blood. The chain's CDR3 is CASSLGTSGGVINEQFF. The CDR3 DNA reads as TGTGCCAGCAGTTTGGGGACTAGCGGGGGGGTCATCAATGAGCAGTTCTTC.